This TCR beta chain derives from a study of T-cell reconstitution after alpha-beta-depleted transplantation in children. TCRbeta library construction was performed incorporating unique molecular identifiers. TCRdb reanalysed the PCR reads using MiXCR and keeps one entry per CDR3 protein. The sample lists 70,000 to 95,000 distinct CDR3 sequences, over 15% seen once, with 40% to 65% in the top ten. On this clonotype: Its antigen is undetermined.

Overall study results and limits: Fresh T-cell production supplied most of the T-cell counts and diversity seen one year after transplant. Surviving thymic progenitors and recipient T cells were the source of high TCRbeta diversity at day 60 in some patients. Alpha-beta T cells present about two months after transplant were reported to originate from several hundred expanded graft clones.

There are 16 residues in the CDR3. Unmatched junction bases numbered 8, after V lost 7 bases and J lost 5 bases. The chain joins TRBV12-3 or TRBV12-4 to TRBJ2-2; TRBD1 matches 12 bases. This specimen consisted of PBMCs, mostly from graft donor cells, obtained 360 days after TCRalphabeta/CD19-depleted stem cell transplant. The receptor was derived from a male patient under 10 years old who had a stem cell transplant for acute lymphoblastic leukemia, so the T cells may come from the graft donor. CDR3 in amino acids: CASTPGQGARTGELFF. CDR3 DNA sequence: TGTGCCAGCACTCCGGGACAGGGGGCGCGTACCGGGGAGCTGTTTTTT.